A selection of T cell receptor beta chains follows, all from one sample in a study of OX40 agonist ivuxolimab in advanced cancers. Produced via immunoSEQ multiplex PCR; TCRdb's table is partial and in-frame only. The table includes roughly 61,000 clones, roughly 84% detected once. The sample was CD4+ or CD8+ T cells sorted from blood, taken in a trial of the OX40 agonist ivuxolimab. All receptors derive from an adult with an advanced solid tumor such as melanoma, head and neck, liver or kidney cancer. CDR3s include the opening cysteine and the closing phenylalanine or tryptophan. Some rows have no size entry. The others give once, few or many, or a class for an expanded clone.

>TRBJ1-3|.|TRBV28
CASSFSDTSGNTIYF
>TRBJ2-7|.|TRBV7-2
CASSLTGGYEQYF
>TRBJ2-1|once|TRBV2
CASYAGLAGNEQFF
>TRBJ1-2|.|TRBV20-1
CSAREGYGYTF
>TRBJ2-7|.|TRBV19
CASSPPGTASIEQYF
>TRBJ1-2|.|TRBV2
CASSEISREPYGYTF
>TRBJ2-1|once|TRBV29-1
CSVEDVVGLAAPYNEQFF
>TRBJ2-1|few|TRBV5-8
CASSKGLLGVNEQFF
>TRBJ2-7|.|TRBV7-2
CASSLEGRGLEQYF
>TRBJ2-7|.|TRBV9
CASSSRGAGFSYEQYF
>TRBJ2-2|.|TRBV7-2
CASSLVPGANTGELFF
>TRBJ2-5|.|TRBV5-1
CASSLGEGETQYF
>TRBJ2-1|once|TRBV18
CASSPPNGAGSNEQFF
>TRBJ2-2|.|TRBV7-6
CASTSGTGELFF
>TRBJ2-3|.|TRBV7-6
CASSSQGVADTQYF
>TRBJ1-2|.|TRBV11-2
CASSLDGAAGYGYTF
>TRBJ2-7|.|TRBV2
CASLLEAGIYEQYF
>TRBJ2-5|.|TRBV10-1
CASSESDAGVRETQYF
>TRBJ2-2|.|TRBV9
CASSWGDTGGGELFF
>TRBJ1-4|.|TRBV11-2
CASRQTNEKLFF
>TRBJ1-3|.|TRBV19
CASGQGRGNTIYF
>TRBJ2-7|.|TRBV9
CASSPQGAGGGYEQYF
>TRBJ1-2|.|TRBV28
CASSSPTGFGYGYTF
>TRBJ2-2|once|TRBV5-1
CASSWTSGDGELFF
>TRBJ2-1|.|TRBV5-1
CASRLDPPGLAGDNEQFF
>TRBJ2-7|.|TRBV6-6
CASRSDTSYEQYF
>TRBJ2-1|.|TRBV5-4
CASSPLSGLADSYNEQFF
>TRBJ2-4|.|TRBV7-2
CASSYPEGPKNIQYF
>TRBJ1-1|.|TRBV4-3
CASSQDRAATEAFF
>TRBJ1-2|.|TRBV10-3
CAISTNGGFVNYGYTF
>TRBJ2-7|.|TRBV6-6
CASIPLAGGTYEQYF
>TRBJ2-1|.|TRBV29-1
CSVASVSRNEGEQFF
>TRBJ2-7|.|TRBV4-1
CASSLNRGSIAYEQYF
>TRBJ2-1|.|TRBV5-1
CASSLPAGGLEQFF
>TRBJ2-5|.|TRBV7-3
CASSFGTQETQYF
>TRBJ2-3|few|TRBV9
CASSPYTDTQYF
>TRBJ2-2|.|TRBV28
CASSAPGLRGELFF
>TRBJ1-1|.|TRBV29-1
CSVGVGPRGGRAFF
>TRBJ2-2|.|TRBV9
CASSVDGRTGELFF
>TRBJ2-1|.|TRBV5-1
CASSLGGTTSSYNEQFF
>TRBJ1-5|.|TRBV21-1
CASSPFQPQHF
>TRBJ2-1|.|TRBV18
CASSSSGNEQFF
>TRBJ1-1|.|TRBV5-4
CASSTGTLNTEAFF
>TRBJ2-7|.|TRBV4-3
CASSQAATGEGYEQYF
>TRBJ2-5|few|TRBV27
CASSPGGGAEKETQYF
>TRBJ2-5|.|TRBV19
CASGTSGDPQETQYF
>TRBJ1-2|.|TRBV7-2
CASSPTTNYGYTF
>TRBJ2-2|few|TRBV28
CASSPRTGNDAGELFF
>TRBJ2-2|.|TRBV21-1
CASSKAPITGELFF
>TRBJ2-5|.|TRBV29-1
CSVGDRVETQYF
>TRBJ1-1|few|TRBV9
CASGLRDTEAFF
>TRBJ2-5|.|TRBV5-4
CASSLGQGVDQYF
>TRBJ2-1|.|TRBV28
CASMTLSGTRGNEQFF
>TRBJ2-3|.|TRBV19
CASSTTDTQYF